The T cell receptor beta chain under discussion was sequenced for a study of CD8 T cells in ankylosing spondylitis. Study-wide results and limits: According to the report, clones linked to the disease were significantly enriched in matched synovial fluid samples taken from ankylosing spondylitis patients. For ankylosing spondylitis blood, a TCR beta motif of several highly homologous variants appeared characteristic.

The authors made TCR beta libraries by quantitative 5'-RACE with molecular barcodes. Each CDR3 protein gets one entry after TCRdb re-called the 5' RACE reads with MiXCR. Here the sample spans around 220,000 distinct CDR3 sequences, about a sixth being singletons. This clonotype was recorded a few times. Its antigen is as yet unknown. Germline V lookup: CDR1 DFQATT, CDR2 SNEGSKA (reference sequence). This CDR3 is built from 18 residues. Trimming pared 3 bases from V and 4 bases from J, leaving 25 bases between. The sequenced sample consisted of blood, either unsorted or a sorted T cell fraction (not recorded which). The chain has TRBV20-1 and TRBJ2-1; either TRBD1 or TRBD2 may supply D (6 bases each). This clonotype originated in a male donor with ankylosing spondylitis. The CDR3 loop is CSASSDRTLTGVYNEQFF. Here the CDR3 DNA reads TGCAGTGCTAGCTCTGACAGGACGTTAACGGGGGTATACAATGAGCAGTTCTTC.